Reported below is one T cell receptor (beta chain). This entry comes from a study of blood T cell repertoires in COVID-19. Individuals aged roughly 18 to 95 years were recruited from 24 US areas. Participant-reported clinical history was the basis for cohort assignment. The CDR3 extends over 16 amino acids. The junction had 6 bases not matched to a gene; V was cut back by 4 bases and J by 3 bases. CDR1 SGDLS and CDR2 YYNGEE come from the germline V gene. The table came from immunoSEQ multiplex PCR; TCRdb's copy has only in-frame clones and leaves some out. The sample holds approximately 500,000 clones; approximately 90% are singletons and the top ten take 1.5% to 2%.

Sequenced sample: PBMCs or T cells enriched from blood (not recorded which). The chain has TRBV9 and TRBJ2-2; 10 nucleotides line up with TRBD2. The receptor comes from a woman aged 40-49 years who had recovered from COVID-19. The CDR3 sequence is CASSPRLAGYTGELFF. The CDR3 DNA is TGTGCCAGCAGCCCCCGACTAGCGGGTTACACCGGGGAGCTGTTTTTT.